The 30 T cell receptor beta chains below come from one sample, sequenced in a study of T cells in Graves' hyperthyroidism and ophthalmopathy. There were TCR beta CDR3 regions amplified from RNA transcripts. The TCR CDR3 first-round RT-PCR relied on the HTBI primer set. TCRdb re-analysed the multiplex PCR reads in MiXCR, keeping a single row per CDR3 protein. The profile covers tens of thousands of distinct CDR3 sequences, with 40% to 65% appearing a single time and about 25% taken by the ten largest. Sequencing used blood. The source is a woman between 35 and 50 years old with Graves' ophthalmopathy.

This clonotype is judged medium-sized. CDR3 protein: CATSRGEFAQPQHF. The CDR3 DNA reads TGTGCCACCAGCAGAGGCGAATTTGCTCAGCCCCAGCATTTT. This rearrangement joins TRBV15 to TRBJ1-5; no clear D. This CDR3 contains 14 residues. Trimming removed 1 base from V and 6 bases from J, with 10 bases in between. Germline V gene data show CDR1 as LNHNV and CDR2 as YYDKDF (reference sequence).

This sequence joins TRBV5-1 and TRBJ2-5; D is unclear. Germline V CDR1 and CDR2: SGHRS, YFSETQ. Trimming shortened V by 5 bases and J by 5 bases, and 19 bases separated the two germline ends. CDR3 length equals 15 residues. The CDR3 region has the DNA TGCGCCAGCAGAGGCAGCGTTGCAACTAATGAGACCCAGTACTTC. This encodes CASRGSVATNETQYF.

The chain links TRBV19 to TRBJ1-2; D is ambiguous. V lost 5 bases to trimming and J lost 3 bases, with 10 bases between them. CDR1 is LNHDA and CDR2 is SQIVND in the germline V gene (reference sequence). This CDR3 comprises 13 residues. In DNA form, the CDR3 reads TGTGCCAGTAGTCTCGACAAGTACTATGGCTACACCTTC. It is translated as CASSLDKYYGYTF.

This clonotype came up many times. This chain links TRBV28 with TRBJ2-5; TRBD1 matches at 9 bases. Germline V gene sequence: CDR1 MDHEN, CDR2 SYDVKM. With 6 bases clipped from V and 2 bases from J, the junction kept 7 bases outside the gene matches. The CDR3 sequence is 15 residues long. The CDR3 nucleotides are TGTGCCAGCAGACAAGGGACAGGGCCTCAAGAGACCCAGTACTTC. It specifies CASRQGTGPQETQYF.

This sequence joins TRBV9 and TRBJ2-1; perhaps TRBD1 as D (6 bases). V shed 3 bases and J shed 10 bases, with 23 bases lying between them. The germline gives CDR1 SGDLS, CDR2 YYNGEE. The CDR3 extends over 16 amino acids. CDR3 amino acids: CASSADGNRVTGEQFF. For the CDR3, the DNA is TGTGCCAGCAGCGCCGACGGAAACAGGGTGACCGGGGAGCAGTTCTTC.

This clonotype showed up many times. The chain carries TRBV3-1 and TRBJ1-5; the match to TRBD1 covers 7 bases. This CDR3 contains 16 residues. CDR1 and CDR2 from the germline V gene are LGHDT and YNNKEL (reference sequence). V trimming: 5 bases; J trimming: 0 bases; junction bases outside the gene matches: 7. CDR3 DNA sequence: TGTGCCAGCAGCGCCCGGGACAGTCATAGCAATCAGCCCCAGCATTTT. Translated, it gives CASSARDSHSNQPQHF.

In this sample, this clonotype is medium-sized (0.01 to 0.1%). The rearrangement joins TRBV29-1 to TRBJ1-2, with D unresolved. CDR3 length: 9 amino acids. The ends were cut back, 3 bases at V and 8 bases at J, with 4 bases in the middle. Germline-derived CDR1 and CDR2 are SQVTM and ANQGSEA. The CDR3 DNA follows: TGCAGCGTTGACGGCGGCTACACCTTC. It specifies CSVDGGYTF.

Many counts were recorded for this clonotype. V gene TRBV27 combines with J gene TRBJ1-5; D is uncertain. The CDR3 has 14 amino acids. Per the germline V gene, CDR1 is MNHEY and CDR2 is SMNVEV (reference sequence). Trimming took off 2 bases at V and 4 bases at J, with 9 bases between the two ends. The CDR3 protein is CASSLIGENQPQHF. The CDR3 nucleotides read TGTGCCAGCAGTTTAATCGGGGAAAATCAGCCCCAGCATTTT.

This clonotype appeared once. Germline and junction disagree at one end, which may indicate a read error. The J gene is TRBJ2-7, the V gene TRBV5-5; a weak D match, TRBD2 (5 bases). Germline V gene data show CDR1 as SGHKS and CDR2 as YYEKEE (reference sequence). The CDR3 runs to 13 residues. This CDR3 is CASSTPTGYEQSF. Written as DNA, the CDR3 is TGTGCCAGCAGCACCCCCACGGGGTACGAGCAGTCCTTC.

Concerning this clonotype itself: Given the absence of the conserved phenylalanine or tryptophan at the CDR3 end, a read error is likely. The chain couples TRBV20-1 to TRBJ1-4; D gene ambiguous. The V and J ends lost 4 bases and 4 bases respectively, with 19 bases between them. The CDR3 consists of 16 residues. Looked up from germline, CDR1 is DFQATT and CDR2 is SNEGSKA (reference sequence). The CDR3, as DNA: TGCAGTGCTAAAGGAGCCGTTAGAGACCATAATGAAAAACTGTTTTCT. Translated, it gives CSAKGAVRDHNEKLFS.

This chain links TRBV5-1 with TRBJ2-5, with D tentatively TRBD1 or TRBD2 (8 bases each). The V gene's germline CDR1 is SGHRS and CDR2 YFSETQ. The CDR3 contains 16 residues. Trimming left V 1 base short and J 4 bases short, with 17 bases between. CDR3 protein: CASSLQGAGGAETQYF. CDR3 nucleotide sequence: TGCGCCAGCAGCTTGCAGGGGGCGGGGGGAGCAGAGACCCAGTACTTC.

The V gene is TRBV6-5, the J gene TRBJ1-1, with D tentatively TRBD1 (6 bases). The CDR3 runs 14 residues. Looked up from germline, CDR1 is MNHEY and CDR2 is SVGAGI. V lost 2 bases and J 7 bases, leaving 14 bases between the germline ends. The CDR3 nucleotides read TGTGCCAGCAGTTACCGATACAGGGCCGTTGAAGCTTTCTTT. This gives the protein CASSYRYRAVEAFF.

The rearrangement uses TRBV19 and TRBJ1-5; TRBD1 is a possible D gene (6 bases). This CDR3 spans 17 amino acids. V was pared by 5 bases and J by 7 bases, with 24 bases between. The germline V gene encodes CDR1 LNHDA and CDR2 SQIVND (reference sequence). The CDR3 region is CASSYRERAIYEQPQHF. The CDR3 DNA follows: TGTGCCAGTAGTTACAGGGAAAGGGCTATCTACGAGCAGCCCCAGCATTTT.

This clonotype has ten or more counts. The CDR3 reads CASTGTGGNQPQHF. CDR3 nucleotides: TGTGCCAGTACCGGGACAGGGGGCAATCAGCCCCAGCATTTT. V and J are TRBV2 and TRBJ1-5; 10 positions agree with TRBD1. Germline CDR1 and CDR2: SNHLY and FYNNEI. This CDR3 has 14 amino acids. After removal of 9 bases from V and 2 bases from J, the junction contained 4 bases not matched to a gene.

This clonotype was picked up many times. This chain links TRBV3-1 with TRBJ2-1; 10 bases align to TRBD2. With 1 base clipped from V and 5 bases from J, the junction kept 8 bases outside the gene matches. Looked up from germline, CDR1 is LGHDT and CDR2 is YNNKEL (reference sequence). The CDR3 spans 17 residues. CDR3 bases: TGTGCCAGCAGCCAAGGGTCTAGCGGGGGTATCAACAATGAGCAGTTCTTC. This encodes CASSQGSSGGINNEQFF.

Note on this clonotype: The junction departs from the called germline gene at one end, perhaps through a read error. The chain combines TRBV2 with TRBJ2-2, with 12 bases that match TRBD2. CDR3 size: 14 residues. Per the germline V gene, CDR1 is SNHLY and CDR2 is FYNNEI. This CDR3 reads CASLPSGRAGELFF. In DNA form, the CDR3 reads TGTGCCAGCCTCCCTAGCGGGAGGGCCGGCGAGCTGTTTTTT.

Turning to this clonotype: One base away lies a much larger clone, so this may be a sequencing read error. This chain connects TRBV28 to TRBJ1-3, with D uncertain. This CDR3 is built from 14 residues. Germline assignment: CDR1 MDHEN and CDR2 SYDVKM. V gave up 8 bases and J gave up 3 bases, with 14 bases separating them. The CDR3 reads CASGRMAYGNTIYF. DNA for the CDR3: TGTGCCAGCGGCCGAATGGCGTATGGAAACACCATATATTTT.

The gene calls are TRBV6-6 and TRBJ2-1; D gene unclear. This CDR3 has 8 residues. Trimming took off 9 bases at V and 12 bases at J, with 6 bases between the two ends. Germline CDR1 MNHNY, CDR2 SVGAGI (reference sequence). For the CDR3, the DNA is TGTGCCAGGACGGGGCAGTTCTTC. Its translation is CARTGQFF.

CDR3 loop: CSARALAGGLFYDEQFF. CDR3 DNA sequence: TGCAGTGCTAGAGCCCTAGCGGGAGGCCTCTTCTACGACGAGCAGTTCTTC. The rearrangement uses TRBV20-1 and TRBJ2-1, with 11 bases aligning to TRBD2. The CDR3 is made up of 17 amino acids. Looked up from germline, CDR1 is DFQATT and CDR2 is SNEGSKA (reference sequence). With 1 base clipped from V and 10 bases from J, the junction kept 15 bases outside the gene matches.

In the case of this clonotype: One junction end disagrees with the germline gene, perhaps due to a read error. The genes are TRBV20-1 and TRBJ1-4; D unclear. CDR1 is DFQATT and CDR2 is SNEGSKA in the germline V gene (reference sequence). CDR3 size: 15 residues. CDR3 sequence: CSARDLGYSSEKLFF. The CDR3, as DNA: TGCAGTGCTAGAGATTTGGGCTATTCTAGTGAAAAACTATTTTTT.

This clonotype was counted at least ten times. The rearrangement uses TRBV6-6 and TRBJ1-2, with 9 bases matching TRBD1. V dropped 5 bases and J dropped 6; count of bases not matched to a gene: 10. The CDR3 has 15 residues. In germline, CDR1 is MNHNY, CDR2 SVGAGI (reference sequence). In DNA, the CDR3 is TGTGCCAGCAGTGGTACAGGGGGCGCGGGGAATGGCTACACCTTC. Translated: CASSGTGGAGNGYTF.

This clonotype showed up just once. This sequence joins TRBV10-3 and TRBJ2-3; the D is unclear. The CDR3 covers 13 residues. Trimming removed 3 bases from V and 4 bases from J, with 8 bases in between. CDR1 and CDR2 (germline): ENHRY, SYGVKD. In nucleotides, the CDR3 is TGTGCCATCAGTGACGGGTCCGCAGATACGCAGTATTTT. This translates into CAISDGSADTQYF.

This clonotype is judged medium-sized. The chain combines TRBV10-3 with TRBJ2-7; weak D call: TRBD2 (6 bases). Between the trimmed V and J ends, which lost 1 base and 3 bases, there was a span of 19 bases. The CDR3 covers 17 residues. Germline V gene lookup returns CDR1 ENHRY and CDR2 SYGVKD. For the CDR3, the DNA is TGTGCCATCAGTGAGTGGAGGGGAAAACGAACGGACTACGAGCAGTACTTC. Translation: CAISEWRGKRTDYEQYF.

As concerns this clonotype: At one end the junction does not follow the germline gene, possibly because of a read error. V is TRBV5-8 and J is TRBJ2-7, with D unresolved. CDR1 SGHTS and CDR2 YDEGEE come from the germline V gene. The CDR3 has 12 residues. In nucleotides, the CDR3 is TGTGCCAGTAGCTGGACCCCCTACGAGCAGTACTTC. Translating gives CASSWTPYEQYF.

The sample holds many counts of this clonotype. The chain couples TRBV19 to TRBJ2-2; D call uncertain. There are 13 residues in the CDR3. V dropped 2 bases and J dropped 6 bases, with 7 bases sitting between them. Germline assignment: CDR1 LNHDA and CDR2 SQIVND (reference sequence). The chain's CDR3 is CASSILGSGELFF. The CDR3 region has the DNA TGTGCCAGTAGTATACTAGGGTCCGGGGAGCTGTTTTTT.

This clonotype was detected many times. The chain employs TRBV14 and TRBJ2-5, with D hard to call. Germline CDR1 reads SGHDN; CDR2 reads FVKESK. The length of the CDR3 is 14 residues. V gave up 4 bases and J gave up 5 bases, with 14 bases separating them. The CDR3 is CASSPLLGRETQYF. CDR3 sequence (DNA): TGTGCCAGCAGCCCCCTCTTGGGTAGGGAGACCCAGTACTTC.

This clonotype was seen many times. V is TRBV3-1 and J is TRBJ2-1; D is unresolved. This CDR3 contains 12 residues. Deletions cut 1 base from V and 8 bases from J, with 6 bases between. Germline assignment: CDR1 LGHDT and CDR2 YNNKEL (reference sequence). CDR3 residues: CASSQVRDEQFF. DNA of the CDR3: TGTGCCAGCAGCCAAGTTCGAGATGAGCAGTTCTTC.

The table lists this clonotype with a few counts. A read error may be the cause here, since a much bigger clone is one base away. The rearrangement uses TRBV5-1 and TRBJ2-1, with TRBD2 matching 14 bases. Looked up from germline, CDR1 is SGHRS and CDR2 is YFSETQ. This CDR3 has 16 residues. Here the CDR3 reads CASSLGGTSGSNEQSF. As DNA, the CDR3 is TGCGCCAGCAGCTTGGGGGGGACTAGCGGGAGTAATGAGCAGTCCTTC. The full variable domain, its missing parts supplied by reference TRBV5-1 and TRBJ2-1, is KAGVTQTPRYLIKTRGQQVTLSCSPISGHRSVSWYQQTPGQGLQFLFEYFSETQRNKGNFPGRFSGRQFSNSRSEMNVSTLELGDSALYLCASSLGGTSGSNEQSFGPGTRLTVL.

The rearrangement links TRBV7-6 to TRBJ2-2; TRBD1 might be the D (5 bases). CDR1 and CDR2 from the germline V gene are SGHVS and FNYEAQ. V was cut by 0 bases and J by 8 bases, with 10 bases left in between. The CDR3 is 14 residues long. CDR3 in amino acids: CASSLAGRTGELFF. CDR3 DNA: TGTGCCAGCAGCTTAGCGGGAAGGACAGGGGAGCTGTTTTTT.

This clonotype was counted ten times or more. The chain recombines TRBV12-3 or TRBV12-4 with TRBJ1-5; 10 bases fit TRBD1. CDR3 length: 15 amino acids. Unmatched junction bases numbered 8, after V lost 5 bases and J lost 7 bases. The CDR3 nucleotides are TGTGCCAGCAGTCCTGGACAGGGGGTATGGCAGCCCCAGCATTTT. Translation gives CASSPGQGVWQPQHF.